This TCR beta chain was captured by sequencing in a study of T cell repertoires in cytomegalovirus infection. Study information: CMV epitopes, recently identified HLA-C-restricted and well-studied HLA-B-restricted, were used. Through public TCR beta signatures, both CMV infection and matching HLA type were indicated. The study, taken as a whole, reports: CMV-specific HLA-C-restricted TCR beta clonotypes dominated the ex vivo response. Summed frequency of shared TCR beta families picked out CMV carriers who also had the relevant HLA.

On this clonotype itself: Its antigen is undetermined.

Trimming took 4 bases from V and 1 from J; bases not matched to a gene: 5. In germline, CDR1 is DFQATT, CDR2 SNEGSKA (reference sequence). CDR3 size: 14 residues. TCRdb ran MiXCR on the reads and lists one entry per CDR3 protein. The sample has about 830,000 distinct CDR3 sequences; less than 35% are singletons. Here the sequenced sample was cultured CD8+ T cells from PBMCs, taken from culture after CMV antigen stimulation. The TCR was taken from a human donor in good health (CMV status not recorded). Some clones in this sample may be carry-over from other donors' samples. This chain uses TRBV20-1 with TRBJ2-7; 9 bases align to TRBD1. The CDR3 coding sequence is TGCAGTGCTACGCCGGGACAGGGATCCTACGAGCAGTACGTC. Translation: CSATPGQGSYEQYV.